Below are 29 T cell receptor beta chains sequenced from a single sample in a study of OX40 agonist ivuxolimab in advanced cancers. Only in-frame clones appear in the TCRdb table, and some are missing; sequencing was by immunoSEQ multiplex PCR. The data hold 67,000 or so clones, with roughly 90% observed a single time. The material sequenced was CD4+ or CD8+ T cells sorted from blood, taken in a trial of the OX40 agonist ivuxolimab. The receptor set was obtained from an adult with an advanced solid tumor such as melanoma, head and neck, liver or kidney cancer.

This chain links TRBV6-5 with TRBJ1-6; TRBD1 agrees at 8 bases. The V segment lost 11 bases and the J segment 6 bases; nucleotides outside the gene matches: 6. Germline-derived CDR1 and CDR2 are MNHEY and SVGAGI. The CDR3 runs 13 residues. CDR3 sequence reads: CAAAGGPNSPLHF. Written as DNA, the CDR3 is TGTGCCGCAGCAGGGGGCCCTAATTCACCCCTCCACTTT.

CDR3 residues: CASSLGQGLETQYF. The CDR3 region has the DNA TGTGCCAGCAGTTTAGGACAGGGTTTGGAGACCCAGTACTTC. V is TRBV28 and J is TRBJ2-5; 8 nucleotides line up with TRBD1. Germline V lookup: CDR1 MDHEN, CDR2 SYDVKM. This CDR3 is 14 amino acids long. J gave up 5 bases and V 2 bases, and 4 bases lay outside the gene matches.

V usage is TRBV27 and J usage is TRBJ2-7; 9 bases align to TRBD1. CDR1 and CDR2 (germline): MNHEY, SMNVEV (reference sequence). Germline trimming cut 1 base from V and 2 bases from J; bases unmatched to any gene: 9. This CDR3 region has 17 residues. In DNA form, the CDR3 reads TGTGCCAGCAGTTTATACCTAGGACAGGGGACCCCCTACGAGCAGTACTTC. Translating it yields CASSLYLGQGTPYEQYF.

V gene TRBV7-2 combines with J gene TRBJ1-4; D gene uncertain. CDR1 SGHTA and CDR2 FQGNSA come from the germline V gene. Trimming left V 3 bases short and J 8 bases short, with 13 bases between. This CDR3 comprises 14 residues. The CDR3 sequence: CASSLSAYGEKLFF. CDR3 DNA: TGTGCCAGCAGCTTGTCAGCCTACGGAGAAAAACTGTTTTTT.

The J gene is TRBJ2-4, the V gene TRBV19; 10 bases agree with TRBD1. The V gene end was trimmed by 6 bases and the J gene end by 6 bases; junction bases not matched to a gene: 8. CDR3 length equals 15 residues. Germline V gives CDR1 LNHDA, CDR2 SQIVND (reference sequence). CDR3 in amino acids: CASSLSDRGRNIQYF. CDR3 coding DNA: TGTGCCAGTAGCTTGAGCGACAGGGGGCGAAACATTCAGTACTTC.

The sample holds one count of this clone. The chain links TRBV7-2 to TRBJ1-3; 9 bases match TRBD1. CDR1 is SGHTA and CDR2 is FQGNSA in the germline V gene. This CDR3 has 16 amino acids. V gave up 5 bases and J gave up 3 bases; unmatched junction bases: 8. The CDR3 coding sequence is TGTGCCAGCAGCCCCGGGACAGGGAGGTTTGGAAACACCATATATTTT. Protein product: CASSPGTGRFGNTIYF.

As regards this clone: This specimen includes other DNA sequences encoding the same CDR3. The CDR3 coding sequence is TGTGCCAGCAGTCCCAATTTGAACACTGAAGCTTTCTTT. Amino acid sequence: CASSPNLNTEAFF. The J gene is TRBJ1-1, the V gene TRBV28; D remains ambiguous. The CDR3 is made up of 13 amino acids. Trimming shortened V by 5 bases and J by 0 bases, and 7 bases separated the two germline ends. The germline gives CDR1 MDHEN, CDR2 SYDVKM. The whole variable domain, filled in from reference TRBV28 and TRBJ1-1, reads DVKVTQSSRYLVKRTGEKVFLECVQDMDHENMFWYRQDPGLGLRLIYFSYDVKMKEKGDIPEGYSVSREKKERFSLILESASTNQTSMYLCASSPNLNTEAFFGQGTRLTVV.

This chain uses TRBV5-5 with TRBJ2-3, with D perhaps matching TRBD2 (6 bases). CDR3 length: 15 residues. The germline V and J ends were trimmed by 0 bases and 8 bases, with 16 bases remaining between them. The germline gives CDR1 SGHKS, CDR2 YYEKEE (reference sequence). The CDR3 loop is CASSLADHSGGTQYF. The DNA of the CDR3 is TGTGCCAGCAGCTTGGCGGATCATAGCGGTGGTACGCAGTATTTT.

A remark on this clone: In the same sample, other DNA sequences code for this CDR3. V usage is TRBV2 and J usage is TRBJ1-2; D ambiguous. CDR1 and CDR2 from the germline V gene are SNHLY and FYNNEI. Trimming took 4 bases from V and 0 from J, leaving 9 bases between them. The length of the CDR3 is 14 residues. CDR3 region: CASSVLGPNYGYTF. The CDR3 DNA reads as TGTGCCAGCAGTGTGTTAGGACCTAACTATGGCTACACCTTC.

CDR3 DNA: TGTGCCTGGGCTAAGTCGGGGATGAACACTGAAGCTTTCTTT. As protein: CAWAKSGMNTEAFF. The rearrangement links TRBV30 to TRBJ1-1; D is uncertain. The CDR3 is 14 residues long. V was trimmed by 5 bases and J by 0 bases, leaving 13 bases between them. Per germline, CDR1 GTSNPN and CDR2 SVGIG (reference sequence).

The chain joins TRBV11-1 to TRBJ2-5; 8 bases agree with TRBD2. With 0 bases clipped from V and 4 bases from J, the junction kept 1 base outside the gene matches. The CDR3 has 14 amino acids. Germline loops: CDR1 SGHAT, CDR2 FQDESV (reference sequence). CDR3 protein: CASSLASGAETQYF. The DNA for the CDR3 is TGTGCCAGCAGCTTAGCTAGCGGGGCAGAGACCCAGTACTTC.

The count of this clone is one. The rearrangement links TRBV9 to TRBJ2-2; no clear D gene. The germline V gene has CDR1 SGDLS and CDR2 YYNGEE. The length of the CDR3 is 15 residues. Between the trimmed V and J ends, which lost 4 bases and 3 bases, there was a span of 13 bases. CDR3 DNA: TGTGCCAGCAGCACACAACAGTTACACACCGGGGAGCTGTTTTTT. This sequence encodes CASSTQQLHTGELFF.

The chain joins TRBV2 to TRBJ2-7; D gene unclear. This CDR3 has 11 amino acids. The germline V gene has CDR1 SNHLY and CDR2 FYNNEI. V was cut by 8 bases and J by 7 bases, with 12 bases left in between. For the CDR3, the DNA is TGTGCCAGCGGATACTATGGGGAGCAGTACTTC. Residues: CASGYYGEQYF.

The chain couples TRBV28 to TRBJ2-7; D not resolved. Per germline, CDR1 MDHEN and CDR2 SYDVKM. Trimming shortened V by 4 bases and J by 2 bases, and 12 bases separated the two germline ends. The CDR3 runs to 14 residues. The CDR3 nucleotides read TGTGCCAGCAGTTCTATTTCTATGGCCTACGAGCAGTACTTC. The encoded protein is CASSSISMAYEQYF. Based on the CDR3 plus reference TRBV28 and TRBJ2-7, the full variable domain is DVKVTQSSRYLVKRTGEKVFLECVQDMDHENMFWYRQDPGLGLRLIYFSYDVKMKEKGDIPEGYSVSREKKERFSLILESASTNQTSMYLCASSSISMAYEQYFGPGTRLTVT.

The J gene is TRBJ1-6, the V gene TRBV25-1, with D hard to call. Germline loops: CDR1 MGHDK, CDR2 SYGVNS. The CDR3 runs to 12 residues. With 1 base removed from V and 9 bases from J, the gap between germline ends came to 4 bases. The CDR3 loop reads CASSESSSPLHF. CDR3 bases: TGTGCCAGCAGTGAATCGAGTTCACCCCTCCACTTT.

CDR3: CASSPGGPPDTQYF. The CDR3 bases are TGTGCCAGCAGCCCCGGGGGGCCACCAGATACGCAGTATTTT. The chain couples TRBV11-3 to TRBJ2-3, with TRBD2 as a possible D gene (7 bases). CDR3 length: 14 residues. Trimming took off 5 bases at V and 4 bases at J, with 13 bases between the two ends. CDR1 SGHNT and CDR2 YENEEA come from the germline V gene.

This sequence joins TRBV11-1 and TRBJ1-2; no reliable D call. V was cut by 5 bases and J by 2 bases, with 3 bases left in between. The CDR3 extends over 11 amino acids. Germline CDR1 reads SGHAT; CDR2 reads FQDESV (reference sequence). The CDR3 DNA reads TGTGCCAGCAGCGGCAACTATGGCTACACCTTC. As protein: CASSGNYGYTF.

This chain links TRBV7-8 with TRBJ2-3, with 7 bases lining up with TRBD2. CDR1 SGHVS and CDR2 FQNEAQ come from the germline V gene. This CDR3 has 15 residues. With V trimmed by 5 bases and J by 1 base, 6 bases remained unmatched. DNA of the CDR3: TGTGCCAGCAGCCTCGGGGGGACGGGCACAGATACGCAGTATTTT. Its translation is CASSLGGTGTDTQYF.

Only a few counts were recorded for this clone. The CDR3 DNA reads TGTGCCATCAGTGATGACGTCGATGAGCAGTTCTTC. Translating it yields CAISDDVDEQFF. The chain joins TRBV10-3 to TRBJ2-1; no firm D call. The CDR3 spans 12 residues. Germline V gives CDR1 ENHRY, CDR2 SYGVKD. Trimming removed 3 bases from V and 8 bases from J, with 8 bases in between.

In this sample, this clone turned up a few times. The rearrangement uses TRBV7-2 and TRBJ2-5; D is undetermined. Trimming removed 5 bases at V and 0 bases at J, with 16 bases between. Germline lookup yields CDR1 SGHTA and CDR2 FQGNSA. The CDR3 extends over 16 amino acids. The CDR3 sequence: CASSPSGSSYQETQYF. CDR3 nucleotides: TGTGCCAGCAGCCCCTCCGGGTCTTCGTACCAAGAGACCCAGTACTTC.

This chain joins TRBV6-1 and TRBJ2-3; 7 nucleotides match TRBD1. J lost 5 bases, V lost 6 bases, and 11 bases had no gene match. The germline CDR1 and CDR2 sequences are MNHNS and SASEGT. The length of the CDR3 is 15 residues. CDR3 nucleotides: TGTGCCAGCAGCCCAGCCGAGGGGGCCAGAGATACGCAGTATTTT. It yields the protein CASSPAEGARDTQYF.

The V and J genes are TRBV5-1 and TRBJ1-1; 10 positions match TRBD1. This CDR3 has 17 residues. Unmatched junction bases numbered 10, after V lost 1 base and J lost 4 bases. Germline CDR1 is SGHRS and CDR2 is YFSETQ. CDR3 bases: TGCGCCAGCAGCTTGAACCGGGACAGGGGATTTGGCACTGAAGCTTTCTTT. This encodes CASSLNRDRGFGTEAFF.

The chain joins TRBV4-1 to TRBJ1-6; weak D call: TRBD1 (6 bases). The V and J ends lost 0 bases and 3 bases respectively, with 12 bases between them. The germline CDR1 and CDR2 sequences are MGHRA and YSYEKL. The CDR3 totals 17 residues. Written as DNA, the CDR3 is TGCGCCAGCAGCCAAGATCAAAGGGGGAACTATAATTCACCCCTCCACTTT. This encodes CASSQDQRGNYNSPLHF.

The V call is TRBV7-2, the J call TRBJ2-7; no clear D gene. The V end was cut by 1 base, the J end by 9 bases, with 19 bases between. Germline-derived CDR1 and CDR2 are SGHTA and FQGNSA. The CDR3 is made up of 15 amino acids. In DNA, the CDR3 is TGTGCCAGCAGCTTAGGGGGTAGGCCATCAGACGGGCAGTACTTC. Its protein product is CASSLGGRPSDGQYF. Complete variable domain (other parts from reference TRBV7-2 and TRBJ2-7): GAGVSQSPSNKVTEKGKDVELRCDPISGHTALYWYRQSLGQGLEFLIYFQGNSAPDKSGLPSDRFSAERTGGSVSTLTIQRTQQEDSAVYLCASSLGGRPSDGQYFGPGTRLTVT.

Only one count was recorded for this clone. The gene calls are TRBV18 and TRBJ2-5; 7 bases are a match to TRBD1. J gave up 5 bases and V 6 bases, and 9 bases lay outside the gene matches. CDR1 is KGHSH, CDR2 LQKENI, per germline. This CDR3 is 14 amino acids long. CDR3 sequence reads: CASSMTGTMETQYF. The CDR3 DNA follows: TGTGCCAGCTCGATGACAGGGACGATGGAGACCCAGTACTTC.

The chain couples TRBV4-1 to TRBJ1-5; 7 bases agree with TRBD1. CDR1 MGHRA and CDR2 YSYEKL come from the germline V gene. Unmatched junction bases numbered 6, after V lost 4 bases and J lost 9 bases. CDR3 length equals 13 residues. DNA of the CDR3: TGCGCCAGCAGCCCGACAGGGTTGGGGCCCCAGCATTTT. Its protein product is CASSPTGLGPQHF.

The V gene is TRBV10-3, the J gene TRBJ1-1; D is perhaps TRBD1 (5 bases). CDR1 ENHRY and CDR2 SYGVKD come from the germline V gene. The V end lost 3 bases, the J end lost 5 bases, and 16 bases lay between the germline ends. This CDR3 region has 15 residues. The CDR3 region has the DNA TGTGCCATCAGTGATAATAGGGGTGGTGGGACTGAAGCTTTCTTT. Translating it yields CAISDNRGGGTEAFF.

The chain combines TRBV6-5 with TRBJ2-7; 8 bases fit TRBD1. The V segment lost 6 bases and the J segment 4 bases; nucleotides outside the gene matches: 8. The CDR3 totals 14 residues. CDR1 and CDR2 from the germline V gene are MNHEY and SVGAGI. CDR3 DNA sequence: TGTGCCAGCAGCATGGGACAGGCGGGGTACGAGCAGTACTTC. Protein: CASSMGQAGYEQYF.

This clone was seen just once. The chain employs TRBV5-1 and TRBJ1-3; D possibly corresponds to TRBD1 (6 bases). The germline V gene encodes CDR1 SGHRS and CDR2 YFSETQ. The length of the CDR3 is 14 residues. Trimming took 4 bases from V and 4 from J, leaving 12 bases between them. The CDR3: CASSPQGTGNTIYF. Here the CDR3 DNA reads TGCGCCAGCAGCCCACAGGGTACCGGAAACACCATATATTTT.